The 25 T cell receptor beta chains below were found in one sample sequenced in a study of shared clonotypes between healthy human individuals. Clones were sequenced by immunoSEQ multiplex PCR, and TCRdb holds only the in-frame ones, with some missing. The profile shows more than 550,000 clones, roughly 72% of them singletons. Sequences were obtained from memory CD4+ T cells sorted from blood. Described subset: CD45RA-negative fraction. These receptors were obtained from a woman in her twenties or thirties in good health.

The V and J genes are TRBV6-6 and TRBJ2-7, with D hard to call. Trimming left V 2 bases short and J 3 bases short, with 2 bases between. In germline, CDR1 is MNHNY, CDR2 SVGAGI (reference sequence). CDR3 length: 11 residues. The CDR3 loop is CASSYVYEQYF. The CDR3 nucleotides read TGTGCCAGCAGTTACGTCTACGAGCAGTACTTC.

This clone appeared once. The CDR3 sequence: CASSPRSRDSQETQYF. The CDR3 coding sequence is TGTGCCAGCAGCCCCAGGTCGCGGGACAGCCAAGAGACCCAGTACTTC. The V gene is TRBV11-1, the J gene TRBJ2-5; D is perhaps TRBD1 (7 bases). With 5 bases removed from V and 1 base from J, the gap between germline ends came to 17 bases. CDR3 size: 16 residues. Germline CDR1 is SGHAT and CDR2 is FQDESV (reference sequence).

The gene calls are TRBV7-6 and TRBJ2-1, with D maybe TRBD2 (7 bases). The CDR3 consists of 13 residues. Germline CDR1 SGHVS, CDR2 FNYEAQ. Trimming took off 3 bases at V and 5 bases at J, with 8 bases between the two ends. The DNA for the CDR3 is TGTGCCAGCAGCTTCGGGGGGCACAATGAGCAGTTCTTC. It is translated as CASSFGGHNEQFF.

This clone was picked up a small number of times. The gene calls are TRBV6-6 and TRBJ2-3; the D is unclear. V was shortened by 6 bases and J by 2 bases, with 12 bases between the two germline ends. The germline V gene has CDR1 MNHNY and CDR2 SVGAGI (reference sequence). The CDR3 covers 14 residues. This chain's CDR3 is CASSRTFNTDTQYF. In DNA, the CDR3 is TGTGCCAGCAGCCGAACCTTCAACACAGATACGCAGTATTTT.

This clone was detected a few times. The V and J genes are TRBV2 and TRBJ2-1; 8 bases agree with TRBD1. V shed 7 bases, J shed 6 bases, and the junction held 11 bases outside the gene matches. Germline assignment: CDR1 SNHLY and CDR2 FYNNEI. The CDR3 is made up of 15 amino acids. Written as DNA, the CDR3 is TGTGCCAGCAATGGTCGACAGGGGAAACGCAATGAGCAGTTCTTC. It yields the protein CASNGRQGKRNEQFF. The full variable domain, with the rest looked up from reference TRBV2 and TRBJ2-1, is EPEVTQTPSHQVTQMGQEVILRCVPISNHLYFYWYRQILGQKVEFLVSFYNNEISEKSEIFDDQFSVERPDGSNFTLKIRSTKLEDSAMYFCASNGRQGKRNEQFFGPGTRLTVL.

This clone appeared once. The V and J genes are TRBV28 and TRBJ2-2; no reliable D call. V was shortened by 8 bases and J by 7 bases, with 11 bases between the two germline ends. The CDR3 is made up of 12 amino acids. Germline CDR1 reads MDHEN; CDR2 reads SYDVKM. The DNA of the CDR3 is TGTGCCAGCGGGGTACTGGGCGGGGAGCTGTTTTTT. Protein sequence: CASGVLGGELFF.

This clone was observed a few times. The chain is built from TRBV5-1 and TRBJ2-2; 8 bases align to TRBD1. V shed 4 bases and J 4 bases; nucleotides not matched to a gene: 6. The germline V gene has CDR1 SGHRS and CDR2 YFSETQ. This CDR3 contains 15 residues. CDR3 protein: CASSLRDRPTGELFF. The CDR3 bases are TGCGCCAGCAGCCTCCGGGACAGGCCCACCGGGGAGCTGTTTTTT.

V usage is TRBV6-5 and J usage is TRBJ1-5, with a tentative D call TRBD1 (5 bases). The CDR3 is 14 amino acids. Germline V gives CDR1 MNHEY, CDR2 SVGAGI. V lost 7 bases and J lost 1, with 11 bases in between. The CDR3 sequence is CASTPWGSNQPQHF. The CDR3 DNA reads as TGTGCCAGCACTCCTTGGGGGAGCAATCAGCCCCAGCATTTT.

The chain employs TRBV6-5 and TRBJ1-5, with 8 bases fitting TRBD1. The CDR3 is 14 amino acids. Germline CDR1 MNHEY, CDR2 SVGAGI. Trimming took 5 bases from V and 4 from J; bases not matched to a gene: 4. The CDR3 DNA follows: TGTGCCAGCAGTGCACAGGGGGGAAATCAGCCCCAGCATTTT. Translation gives CASSAQGGNQPQHF.

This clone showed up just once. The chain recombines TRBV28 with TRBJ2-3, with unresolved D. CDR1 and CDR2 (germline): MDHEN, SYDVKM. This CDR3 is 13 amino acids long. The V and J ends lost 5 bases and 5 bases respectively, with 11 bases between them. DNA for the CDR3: TGTGCCAGCAGTCCGCGTTCCTTAGATACGCAGTATTTT. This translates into CASSPRSLDTQYF.

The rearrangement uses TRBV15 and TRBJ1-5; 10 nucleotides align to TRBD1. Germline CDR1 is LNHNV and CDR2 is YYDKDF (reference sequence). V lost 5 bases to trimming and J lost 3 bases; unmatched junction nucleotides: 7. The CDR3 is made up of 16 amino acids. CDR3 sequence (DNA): TGTGCCACCAGCCAAAGGACAGGGGGGTACAATCAGCCCCAGCATTTT. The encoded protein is CATSQRTGGYNQPQHF. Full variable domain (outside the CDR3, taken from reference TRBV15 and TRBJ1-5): DAMVIQNPRYQVTQFGKPVTLSCSQTLNHNVMYWYQQKSSQAPKLLFHYYDKDFNNEADTPDNFQSRRPNTSFCFLDIRSPGLGDTAMYLCATSQRTGGYNQPQHFGDGTRLSIL.

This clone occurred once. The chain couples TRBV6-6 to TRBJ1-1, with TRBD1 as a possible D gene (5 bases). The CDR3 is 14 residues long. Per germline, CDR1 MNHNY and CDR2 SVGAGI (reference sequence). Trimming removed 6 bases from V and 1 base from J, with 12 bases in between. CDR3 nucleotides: TGTGCCAGCAGACAGGAGGACGGGAACACTGAAGCTTTCTTT. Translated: CASRQEDGNTEAFF.

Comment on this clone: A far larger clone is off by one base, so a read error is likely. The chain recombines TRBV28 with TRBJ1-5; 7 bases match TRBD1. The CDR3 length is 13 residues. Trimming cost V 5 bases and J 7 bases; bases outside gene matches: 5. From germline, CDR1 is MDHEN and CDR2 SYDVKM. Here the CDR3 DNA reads TGTGCCAGCAGTCCGACAGGGAAACAGCCCCAGCATTTT. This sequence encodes CASSPTGKQPQHF.

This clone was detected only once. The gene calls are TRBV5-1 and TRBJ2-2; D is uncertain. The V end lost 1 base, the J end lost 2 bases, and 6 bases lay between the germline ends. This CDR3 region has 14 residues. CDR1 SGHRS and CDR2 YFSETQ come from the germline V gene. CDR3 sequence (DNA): TGCGCCAGCAGCTTGACTACTAACACCGGGGAGCTGTTTTTT. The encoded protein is CASSLTTNTGELFF.

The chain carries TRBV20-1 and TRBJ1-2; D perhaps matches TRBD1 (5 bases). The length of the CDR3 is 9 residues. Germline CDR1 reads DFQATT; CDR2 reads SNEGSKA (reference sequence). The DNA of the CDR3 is TGCAGCCTAGAGGGGGGCTACACCTTC. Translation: CSLEGGYTF.

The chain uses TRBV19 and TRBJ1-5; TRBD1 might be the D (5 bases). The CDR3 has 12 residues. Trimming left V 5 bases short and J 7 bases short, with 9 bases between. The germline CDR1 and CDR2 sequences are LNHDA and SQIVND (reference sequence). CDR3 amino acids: CASSGRDQPQHF. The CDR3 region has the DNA TGTGCCAGTAGTGGCAGGGACCAGCCCCAGCATTTT. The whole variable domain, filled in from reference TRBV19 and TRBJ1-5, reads DGGITQSPKYLFRKEGQNVTLSCEQNLNHDAMYWYRQDPGQGLRLIYYSQIVNDFQKGDIAEGYSVSREKKESFPLTVTSAQKNPTAFYLCASSGRDQPQHFGDGTRLSIL.

The CDR3 loop is CASSLARAGSEKLFF. Written as DNA, the CDR3 is TGTGCCAGCAGCTTAGCGCGGGCCGGCAGTGAAAAACTGTTTTTT. The chain joins TRBV7-9 to TRBJ1-4; unclear D gene. The V end lost 0 bases, the J end lost 7 bases, and 12 bases lay between the germline ends. This CDR3 is 15 amino acids long. The V gene's germline CDR1 is SEHNR and CDR2 FQNEAQ (reference sequence).

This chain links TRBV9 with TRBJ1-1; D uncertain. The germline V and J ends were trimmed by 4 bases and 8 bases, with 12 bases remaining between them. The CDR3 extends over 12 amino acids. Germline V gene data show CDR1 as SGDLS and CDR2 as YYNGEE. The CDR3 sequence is CASSLLGSEAFF. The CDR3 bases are TGTGCCAGCAGCTTGTTGGGTTCGGAAGCTTTCTTT.

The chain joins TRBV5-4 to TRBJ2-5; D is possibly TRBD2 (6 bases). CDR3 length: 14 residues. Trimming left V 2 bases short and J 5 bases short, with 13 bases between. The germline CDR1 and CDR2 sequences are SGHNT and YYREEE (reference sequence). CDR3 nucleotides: TGTGCCAGCAGCTTTCGGGGGAGAGGGGAGACCCAGTACTTC. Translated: CASSFRGRGETQYF.

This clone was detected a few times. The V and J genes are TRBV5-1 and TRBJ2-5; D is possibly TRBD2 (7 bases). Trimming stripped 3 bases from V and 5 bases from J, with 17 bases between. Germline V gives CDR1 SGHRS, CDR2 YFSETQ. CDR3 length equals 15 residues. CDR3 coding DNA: TGCGCCAGCAGCTCCGGGGCGGGGGCTGGGGAGACCCAGTACTTC. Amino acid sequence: CASSSGAGAGETQYF.

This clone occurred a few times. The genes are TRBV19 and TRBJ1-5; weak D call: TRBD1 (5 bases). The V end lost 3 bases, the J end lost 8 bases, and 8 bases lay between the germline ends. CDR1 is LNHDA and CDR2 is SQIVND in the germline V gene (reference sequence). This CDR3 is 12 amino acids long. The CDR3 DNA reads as TGTGCCAGTAGTATGGAGGGGAAGCCCCAGCATTTT. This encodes CASSMEGKPQHF.

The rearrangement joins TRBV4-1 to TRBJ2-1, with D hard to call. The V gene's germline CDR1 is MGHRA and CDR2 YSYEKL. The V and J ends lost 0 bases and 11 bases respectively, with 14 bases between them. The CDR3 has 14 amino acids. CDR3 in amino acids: CASSQEIDVPKQFF. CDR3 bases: TGCGCCAGCAGCCAAGAGATTGACGTCCCAAAGCAGTTCTTC.

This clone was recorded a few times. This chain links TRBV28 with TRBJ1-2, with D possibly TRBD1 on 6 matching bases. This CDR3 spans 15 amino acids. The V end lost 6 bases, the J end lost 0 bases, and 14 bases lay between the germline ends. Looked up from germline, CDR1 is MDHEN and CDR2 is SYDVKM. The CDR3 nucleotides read TGTGCCAGCAGCATCGGGGGGCCTACTAACTATGGCTACACCTTC. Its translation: CASSIGGPTNYGYTF.

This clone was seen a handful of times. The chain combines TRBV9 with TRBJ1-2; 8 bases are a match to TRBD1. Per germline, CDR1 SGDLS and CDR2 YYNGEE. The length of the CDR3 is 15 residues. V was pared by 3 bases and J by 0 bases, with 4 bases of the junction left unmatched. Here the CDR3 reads CASSAGQGPNYGYTF. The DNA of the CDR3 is TGTGCCAGCAGCGCAGGACAGGGCCCTAACTATGGCTACACCTTC.

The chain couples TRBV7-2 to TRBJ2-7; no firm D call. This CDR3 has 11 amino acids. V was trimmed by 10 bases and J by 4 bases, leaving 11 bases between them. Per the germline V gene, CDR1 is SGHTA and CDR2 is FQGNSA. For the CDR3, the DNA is TGTGCCAACAATCCCTCTTACGAGCAGTACTTC. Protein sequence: CANNPSYEQYF. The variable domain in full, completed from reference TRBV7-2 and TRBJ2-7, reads GAGVSQSPSNKVTEKGKDVELRCDPISGHTALYWYRQSLGQGLEFLIYFQGNSAPDKSGLPSDRFSAERTGGSVSTLTIQRTQQEDSAVYLCANNPSYEQYFGPGTRLTVT.